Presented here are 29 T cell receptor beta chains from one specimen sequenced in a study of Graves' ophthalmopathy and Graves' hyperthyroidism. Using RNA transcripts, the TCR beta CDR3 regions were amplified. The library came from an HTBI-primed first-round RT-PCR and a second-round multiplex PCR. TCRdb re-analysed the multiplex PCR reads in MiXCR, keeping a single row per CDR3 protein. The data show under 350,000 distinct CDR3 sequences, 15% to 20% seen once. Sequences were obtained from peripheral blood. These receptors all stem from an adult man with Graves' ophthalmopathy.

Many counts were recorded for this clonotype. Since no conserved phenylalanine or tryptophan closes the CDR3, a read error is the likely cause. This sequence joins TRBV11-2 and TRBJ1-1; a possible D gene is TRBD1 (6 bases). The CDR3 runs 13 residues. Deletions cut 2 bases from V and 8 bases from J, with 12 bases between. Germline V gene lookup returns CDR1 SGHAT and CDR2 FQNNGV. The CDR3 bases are TGTGCCAGCAGCTTACCCCCCGGGACAGAAGCTTTCCTT. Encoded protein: CASSLPPGTEAFL.

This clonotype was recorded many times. CDR3 in DNA: TGTGCCAGCATGGGGCCTGAAGCTTTCTTT. It is translated as CASMGPEAFF. The V and J genes are TRBV12-3 or TRBV12-4 and TRBJ1-1; D perhaps matches TRBD1 (5 bases). V lost 7 bases and J 6 bases, leaving 6 bases between the germline ends. The CDR3 spans 10 residues.

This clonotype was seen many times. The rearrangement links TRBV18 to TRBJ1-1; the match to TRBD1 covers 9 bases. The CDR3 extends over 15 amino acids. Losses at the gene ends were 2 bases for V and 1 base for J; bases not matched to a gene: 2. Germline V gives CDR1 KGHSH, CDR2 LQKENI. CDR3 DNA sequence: TGTGCCAGCTCACCAAGGACAGGGGCGAACACTGAAGCTTTCTTT. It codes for CASSPRTGANTEAFF.

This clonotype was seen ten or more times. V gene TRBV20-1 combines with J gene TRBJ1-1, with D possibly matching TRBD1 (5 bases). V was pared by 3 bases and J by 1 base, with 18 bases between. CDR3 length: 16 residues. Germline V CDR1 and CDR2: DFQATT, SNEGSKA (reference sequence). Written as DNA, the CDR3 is TGCAGTGCTAGGGATACAACGCCAGGGCAGAACACTGAAGCTTTCTTT. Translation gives CSARDTTPGQNTEAFF.

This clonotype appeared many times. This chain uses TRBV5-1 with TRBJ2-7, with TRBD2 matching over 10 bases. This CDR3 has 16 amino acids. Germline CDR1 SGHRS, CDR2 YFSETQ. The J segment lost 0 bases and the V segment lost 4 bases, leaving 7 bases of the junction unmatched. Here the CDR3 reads CASSRDRTSGSYEQYF. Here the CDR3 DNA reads TGCGCCAGCAGCCGGGACCGGACTAGCGGCTCCTACGAGCAGTACTTC.

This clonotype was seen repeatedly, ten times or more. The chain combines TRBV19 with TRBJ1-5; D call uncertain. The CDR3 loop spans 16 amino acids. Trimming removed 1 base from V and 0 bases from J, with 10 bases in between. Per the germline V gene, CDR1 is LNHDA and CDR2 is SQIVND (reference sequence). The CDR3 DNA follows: TGTGCCAGTAGTATAGTAACGGGCTATAGCAATCAGCCCCAGCATTTT. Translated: CASSIVTGYSNQPQHF.

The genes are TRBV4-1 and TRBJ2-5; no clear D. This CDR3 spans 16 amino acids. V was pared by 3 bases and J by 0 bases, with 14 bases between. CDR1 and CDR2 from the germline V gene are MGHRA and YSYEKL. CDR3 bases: TGCGCCAGCAGCCACATTGGCAGGAACGACCAAGAGACCCAGTACTTC. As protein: CASSHIGRNDQETQYF.

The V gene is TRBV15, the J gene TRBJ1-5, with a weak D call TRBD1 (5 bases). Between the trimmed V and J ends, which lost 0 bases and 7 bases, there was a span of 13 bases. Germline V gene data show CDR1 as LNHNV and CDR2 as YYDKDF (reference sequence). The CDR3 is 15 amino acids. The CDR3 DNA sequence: TGTGCCACCAGCAGAGACCGGCAGGGTGGCCAGCCCCAGCATTTT. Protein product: CATSRDRQGGQPQHF.

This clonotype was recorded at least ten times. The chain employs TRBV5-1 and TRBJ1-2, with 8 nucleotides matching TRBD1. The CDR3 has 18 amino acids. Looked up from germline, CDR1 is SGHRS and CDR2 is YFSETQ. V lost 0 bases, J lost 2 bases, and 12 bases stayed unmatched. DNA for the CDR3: TGCGCCAGCAGCTTGGCCGTGACAGGGGAACAGTACAACTATGGCTACACCTTC. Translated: CASSLAVTGEQYNYGYTF.

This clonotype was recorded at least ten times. CDR3 nucleotides: TGCAGCGTTGTGGGGGATGATGGCTACACCTTC. Translated: CSVVGDDGYTF. This sequence joins TRBV29-1 and TRBJ1-2, with a possible D match to TRBD1 (5 bases). Looked up from germline, CDR1 is SQVTM and CDR2 is ANQGSEA. V was trimmed by 4 bases and J by 6 bases, leaving 9 bases between them. The CDR3 sequence is 11 residues long.

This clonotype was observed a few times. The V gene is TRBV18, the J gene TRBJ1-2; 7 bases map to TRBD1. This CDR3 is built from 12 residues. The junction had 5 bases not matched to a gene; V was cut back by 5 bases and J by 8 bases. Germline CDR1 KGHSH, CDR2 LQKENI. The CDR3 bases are TGTGCCAGCTCATCTACAGGGGACGGCTACACCTTC. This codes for CASSSTGDGYTF.

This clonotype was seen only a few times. As DNA, the CDR3 is TGTGCCAGCAGTTTATCGAGTTTTTGGAGCACTGAAGCTTTCTTT. Protein product: CASSLSSFWSTEAFF. J is TRBJ1-1 and V is TRBV12-3 or TRBV12-4; no reliable D call. The V end was cut by 2 bases, the J end by 4 bases, with 14 bases between. The CDR3 length is 15 residues.

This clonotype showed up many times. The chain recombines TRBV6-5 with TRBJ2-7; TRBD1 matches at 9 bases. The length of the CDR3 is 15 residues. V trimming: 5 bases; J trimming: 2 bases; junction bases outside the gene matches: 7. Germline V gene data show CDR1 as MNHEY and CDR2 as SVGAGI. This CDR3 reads CASSRGGTGTYEQYF. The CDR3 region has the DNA TGTGCCAGCAGTCGCGGAGGGACAGGGACCTACGAGCAGTACTTC.

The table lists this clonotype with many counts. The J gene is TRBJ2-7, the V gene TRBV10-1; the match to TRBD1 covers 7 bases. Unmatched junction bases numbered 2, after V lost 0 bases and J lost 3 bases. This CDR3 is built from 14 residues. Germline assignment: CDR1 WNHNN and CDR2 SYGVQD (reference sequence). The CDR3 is CASSESGTDYEQYF. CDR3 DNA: TGCGCCAGCAGTGAGTCTGGGACAGACTACGAGCAGTACTTC.

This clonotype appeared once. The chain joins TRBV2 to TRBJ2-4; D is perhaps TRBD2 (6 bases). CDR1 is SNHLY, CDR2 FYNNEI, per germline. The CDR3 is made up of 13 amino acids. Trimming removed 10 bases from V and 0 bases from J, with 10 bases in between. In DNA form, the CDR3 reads TGTGCCACCGCGGGACTAGCCAAAAACATTCAGTACTTC. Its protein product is CATAGLAKNIQYF.

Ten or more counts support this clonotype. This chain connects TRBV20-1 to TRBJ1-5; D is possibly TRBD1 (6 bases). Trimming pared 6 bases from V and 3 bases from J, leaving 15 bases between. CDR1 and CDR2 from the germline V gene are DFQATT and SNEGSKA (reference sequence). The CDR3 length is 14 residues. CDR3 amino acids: CSAGTGQFNQPQHF. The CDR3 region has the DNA TGCAGTGCGGGTACCGGACAGTTCAATCAGCCCCAGCATTTT.

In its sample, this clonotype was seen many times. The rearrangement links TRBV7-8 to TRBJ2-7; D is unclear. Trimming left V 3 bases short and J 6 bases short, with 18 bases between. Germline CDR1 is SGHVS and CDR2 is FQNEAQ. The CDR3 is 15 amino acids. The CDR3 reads CASSLPSRLSGEQYF. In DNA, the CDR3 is TGTGCCAGCAGCTTGCCTTCTAGGTTATCGGGCGAGCAGTACTTC.

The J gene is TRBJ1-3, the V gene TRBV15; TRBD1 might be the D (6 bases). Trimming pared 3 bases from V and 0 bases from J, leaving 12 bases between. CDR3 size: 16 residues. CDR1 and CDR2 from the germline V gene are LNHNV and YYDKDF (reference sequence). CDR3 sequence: CATSSPGHFSGNTIYF. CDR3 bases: TGTGCCACCAGCAGCCCGGGACACTTCTCTGGAAACACCATATATTTT.

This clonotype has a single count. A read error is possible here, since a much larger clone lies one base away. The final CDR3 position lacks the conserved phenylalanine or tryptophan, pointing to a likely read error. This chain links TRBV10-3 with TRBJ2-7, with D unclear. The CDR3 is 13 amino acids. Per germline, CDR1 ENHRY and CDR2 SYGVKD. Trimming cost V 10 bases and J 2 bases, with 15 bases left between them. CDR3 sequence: CATPNSSAYEQYL. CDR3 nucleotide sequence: TGTGCCACACCAAACAGTTCCGCCTACGAGCAGTACCTC.

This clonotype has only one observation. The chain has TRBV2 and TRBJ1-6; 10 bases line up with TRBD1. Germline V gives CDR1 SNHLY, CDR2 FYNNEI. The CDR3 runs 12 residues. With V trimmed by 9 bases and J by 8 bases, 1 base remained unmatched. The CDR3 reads CARTGGDSPLHF. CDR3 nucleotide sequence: TGTGCCAGGACAGGGGGCGATTCACCCCTCCACTTT.

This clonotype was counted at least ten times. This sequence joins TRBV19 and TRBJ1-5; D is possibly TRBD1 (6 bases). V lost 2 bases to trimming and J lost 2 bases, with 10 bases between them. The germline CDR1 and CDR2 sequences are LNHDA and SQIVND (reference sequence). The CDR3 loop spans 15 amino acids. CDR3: CASSISGGGNQPQHF. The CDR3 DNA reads TGTGCCAGTAGTATATCCGGGGGCGGCAATCAGCCCCAGCATTTT.

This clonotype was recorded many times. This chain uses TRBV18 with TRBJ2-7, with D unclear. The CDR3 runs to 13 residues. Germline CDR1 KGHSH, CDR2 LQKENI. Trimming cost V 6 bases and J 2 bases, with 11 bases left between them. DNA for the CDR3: TGTGCCAGCTCCCCTTTCCCAACCTACGAGCAGTACTTC. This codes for CASSPFPTYEQYF.

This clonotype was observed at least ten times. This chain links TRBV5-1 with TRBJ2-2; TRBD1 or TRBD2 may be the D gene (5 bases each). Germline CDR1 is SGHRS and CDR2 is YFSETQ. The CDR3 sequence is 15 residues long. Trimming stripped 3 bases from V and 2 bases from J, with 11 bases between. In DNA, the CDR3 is TGCGCCAGCAGCTGGGGACGGGAAAACACCGGGGAGCTGTTTTTT. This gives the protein CASSWGRENTGELFF.

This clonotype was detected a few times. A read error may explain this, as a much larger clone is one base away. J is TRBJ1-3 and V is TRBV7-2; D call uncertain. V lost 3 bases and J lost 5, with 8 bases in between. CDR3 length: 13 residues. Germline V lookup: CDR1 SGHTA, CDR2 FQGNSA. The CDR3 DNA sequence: TGTGCCAGCAGCTTCGGCTGGAGAAACACCATATATTTT. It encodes CASSFGWRNTIYF.

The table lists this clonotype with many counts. CDR3 DNA sequence: TGTGCCAGCAGCCAAAGCCCCTACGGACTAAGCGGGAGTTCCCAAGAGACCCAGTACTTC. Its protein product is CASSQSPYGLSGSSQETQYF. The chain links TRBV4-2 to TRBJ2-5; TRBD2 agrees at 8 bases. Trimming at V came to 2 bases and at J to 1 base, leaving 18 bases not matched to a gene. The V gene's germline CDR1 is LGHNA and CDR2 YNFKEQ. The CDR3 is 20 amino acids.

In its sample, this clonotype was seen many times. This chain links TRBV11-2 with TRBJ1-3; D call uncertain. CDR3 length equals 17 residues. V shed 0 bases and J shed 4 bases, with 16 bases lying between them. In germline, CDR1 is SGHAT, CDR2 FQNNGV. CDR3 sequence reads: CASSLDRTSVSGNTIYF. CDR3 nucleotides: TGTGCCAGCAGCTTAGACCGGACCTCTGTGTCAGGAAACACCATATATTTT.

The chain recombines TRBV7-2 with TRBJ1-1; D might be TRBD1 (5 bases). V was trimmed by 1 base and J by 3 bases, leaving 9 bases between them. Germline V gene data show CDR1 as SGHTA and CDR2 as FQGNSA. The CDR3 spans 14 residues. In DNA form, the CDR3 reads TGTGCCAGCAGCTTAGGCATGGGACACACTGAAGCTTTCTTT. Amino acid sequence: CASSLGMGHTEAFF. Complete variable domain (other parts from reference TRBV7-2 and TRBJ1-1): GAGVSQSPSNKVTEKGKDVELRCDPISGHTALYWYRQSLGQGLEFLIYFQGNSAPDKSGLPSDRFSAERTGGSVSTLTIQRTQQEDSAVYLCASSLGMGHTEAFFGQGTRLTVV.

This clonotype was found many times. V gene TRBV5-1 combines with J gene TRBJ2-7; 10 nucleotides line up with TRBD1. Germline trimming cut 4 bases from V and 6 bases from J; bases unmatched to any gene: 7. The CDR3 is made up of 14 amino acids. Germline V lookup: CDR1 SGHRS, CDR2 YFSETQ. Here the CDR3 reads CASSPGQGTSEQYF. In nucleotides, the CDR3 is TGCGCCAGCAGCCCGGGACAGGGGACATCCGAGCAGTACTTC.

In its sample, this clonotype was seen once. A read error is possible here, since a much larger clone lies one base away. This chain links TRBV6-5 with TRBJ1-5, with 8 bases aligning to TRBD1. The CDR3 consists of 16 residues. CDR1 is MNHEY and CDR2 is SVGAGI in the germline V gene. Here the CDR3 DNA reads TGTGCCAGCAGTAACCTTCGACAGGGGTACAATAAGCCCCAGCATTTT. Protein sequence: CASSNLRQGYNKPQHF.